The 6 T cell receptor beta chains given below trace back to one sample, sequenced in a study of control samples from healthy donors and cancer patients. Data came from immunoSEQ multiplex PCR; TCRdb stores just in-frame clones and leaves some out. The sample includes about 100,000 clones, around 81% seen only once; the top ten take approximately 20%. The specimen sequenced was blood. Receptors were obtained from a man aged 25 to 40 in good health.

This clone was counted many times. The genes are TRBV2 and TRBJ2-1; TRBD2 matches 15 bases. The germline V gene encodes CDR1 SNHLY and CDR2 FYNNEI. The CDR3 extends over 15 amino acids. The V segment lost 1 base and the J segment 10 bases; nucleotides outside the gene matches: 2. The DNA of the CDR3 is TGTGCCAGCAGTGAAGTAGGGACTAGCGGGGGGGAGCAGTTCTTC. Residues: CASSEVGTSGGEQFF.

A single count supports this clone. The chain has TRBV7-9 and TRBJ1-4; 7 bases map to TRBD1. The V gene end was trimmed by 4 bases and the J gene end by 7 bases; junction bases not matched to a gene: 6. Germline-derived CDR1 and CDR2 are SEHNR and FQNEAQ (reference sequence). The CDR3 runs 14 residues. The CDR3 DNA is TGTGCCAGCAGCTCTCGACAGGGCAGTGAAAAACTGTTTTTT. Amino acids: CASSSRQGSEKLFF.

This CDR3 reads CASSFRAGGGYTF. The CDR3, as DNA: TGTGCCAGCAGCTTCCGGGCCGGGGGAGGCTACACCTTC. This chain joins TRBV7-9 and TRBJ1-2; D is perhaps TRBD1 (5 bases). Trimming removed 3 bases at V and 8 bases at J, with 13 bases between. The CDR3 is 13 amino acids. Germline V lookup: CDR1 SEHNR, CDR2 FQNEAQ (reference sequence).

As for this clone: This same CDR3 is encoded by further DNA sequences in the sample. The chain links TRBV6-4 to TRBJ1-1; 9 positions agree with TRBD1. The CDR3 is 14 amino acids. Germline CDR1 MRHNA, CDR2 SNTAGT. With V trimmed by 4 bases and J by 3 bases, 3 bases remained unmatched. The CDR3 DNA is TGTGCCAGCAGTGCCGACAGGGGGGACACTGAAGCTTTCTTT. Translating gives CASSADRGDTEAFF.

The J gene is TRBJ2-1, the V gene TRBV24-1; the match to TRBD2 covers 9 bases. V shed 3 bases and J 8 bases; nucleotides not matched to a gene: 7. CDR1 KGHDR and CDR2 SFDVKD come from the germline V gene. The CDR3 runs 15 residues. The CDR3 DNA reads TGTGCCACCAGTGATCCCAGCGGGGGGTTCTATGAGCAGTTCTTC. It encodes CATSDPSGGFYEQFF.

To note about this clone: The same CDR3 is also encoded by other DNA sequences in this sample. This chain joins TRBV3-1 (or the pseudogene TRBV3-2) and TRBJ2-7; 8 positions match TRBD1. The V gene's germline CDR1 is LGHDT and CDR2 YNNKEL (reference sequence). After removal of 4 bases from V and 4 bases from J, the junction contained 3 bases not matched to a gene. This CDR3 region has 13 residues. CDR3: CASSLRQGYEQYF. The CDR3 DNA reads TGTGCCAGCAGCCTACGACAGGGGTACGAGCAGTACTTC.